Below, 5 T cell receptor beta chains from the same sample are listed, as sequenced in a study of cytomegalovirus exposure and HLA in healthy donors. PCR was performed using 60 Vbeta and 13 Jbeta primers. Clones were read by immunoSEQ multiplex PCR, and TCRdb kept only the in-frame ones, dropping some. The sample holds roughly 190,000 clones; around four fifths are singletons and the top ten take approximately 1.8%. Material: PBMCs. These receptors were obtained from a man aged 35 to 55 in good health and CMV-seropositive.

V usage is TRBV4-1 and J usage is TRBJ2-7; possibly TRBD2 for D (6 bases). This CDR3 has 20 residues. Germline V gives CDR1 MGHRA, CDR2 YSYEKL. The V end was cut by 0 bases, the J end by 1 base, with 25 bases between. CDR3 amino acids: CASSQDHTPTISGLSYEQYF. DNA for the CDR3: TGCGCCAGCAGCCAAGACCACACACCTACTATTAGCGGATTATCCTACGAGCAGTACTTC.

The genes are TRBV7-8 and TRBJ2-7, with a possible D match to TRBD1 (5 bases). The CDR3 has 15 residues. Germline assignment: CDR1 SGHVS and CDR2 FQNEAQ. V was clipped by 2 bases and J by 4 bases, with 15 bases between them. The CDR3 sequence is CASSLIRQGSYEQYF. In DNA form, the CDR3 reads TGTGCCAGCAGCTTAATCCGTCAGGGCTCATACGAGCAGTACTTC.

The chain links TRBV4-2 to TRBJ1-1; 9 bases fit TRBD1. The CDR3 spans 16 residues. J was trimmed by 6 bases and V by 1 base; bases with no gene match: 9. CDR1 and CDR2 (germline): LGHNA, YNFKEQ. The CDR3 coding sequence is TGTGCCAGCAGCCAAGTTGATGGACAGGGGTCATCTGAAGCTTTCTTT. Translated: CASSQVDGQGSSEAFF.

This chain links TRBV5-1 with TRBJ2-2; 9 nucleotides line up with TRBD1. CDR1 is SGHRS and CDR2 is YFSETQ in the germline V gene. The CDR3 consists of 15 residues. The J segment lost 7 bases and the V segment lost 4 bases, leaving 8 bases of the junction unmatched. The CDR3 loop reads CASSQGQGPSGELFF. CDR3 DNA: TGCGCCAGCAGCCAGGGACAGGGACCGAGCGGGGAGCTGTTTTTT.

The chain has TRBV7-8 and TRBJ2-3, with 7 bases that match TRBD1. The CDR3 spans 15 residues. Germline V gene lookup returns CDR1 SGHVS and CDR2 FQNEAQ. Unmatched junction bases numbered 17, after V lost 4 bases and J lost 13 bases. The CDR3 is CASSSPDRALPFKYF. CDR3 DNA sequence: TGTGCCAGCAGCTCCCCAGACAGGGCCCTACCCTTCAAGTATTTT. Full variable domain (rest looked up from reference TRBV7-8 and TRBJ2-3): GAGVSQSPRYKVAKRGQDVALRCDPISGHVSLFWYQQALGQGPEFLTYFQNEAQLDKSGLPSDRFFAERPEGSVSTLKIQRTQQEDSAVYLCASSSPDRALPFKYFGPGTRLTVL.